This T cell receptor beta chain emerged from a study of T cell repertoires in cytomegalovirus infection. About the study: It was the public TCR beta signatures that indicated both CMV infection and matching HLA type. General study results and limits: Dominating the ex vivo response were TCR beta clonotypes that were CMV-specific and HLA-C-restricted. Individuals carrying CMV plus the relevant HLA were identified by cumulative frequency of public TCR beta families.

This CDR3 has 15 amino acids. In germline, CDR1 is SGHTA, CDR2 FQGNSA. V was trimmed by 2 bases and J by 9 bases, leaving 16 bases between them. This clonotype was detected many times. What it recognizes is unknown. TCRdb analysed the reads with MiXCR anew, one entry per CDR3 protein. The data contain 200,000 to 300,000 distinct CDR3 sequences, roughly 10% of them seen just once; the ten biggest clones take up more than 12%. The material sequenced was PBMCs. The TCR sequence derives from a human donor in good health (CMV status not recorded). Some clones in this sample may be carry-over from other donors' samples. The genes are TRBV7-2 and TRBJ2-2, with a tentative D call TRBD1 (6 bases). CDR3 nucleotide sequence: TGTGCCAGCAGCTTAAACAGGGCAATTACCCGGGAGCTGTTTTTT. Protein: CASSLNRAITRELFF.